These 17 T cell receptor beta chains came from one sample sequenced in a study of blood T cell repertoires in COVID-19. Generated by immunoSEQ multiplex PCR, the TCRdb table keeps only in-frame clones and is missing some. The sample records about 44,000 clones, roughly 80% being singletons. Sequenced: peripheral blood. These receptors were taken from a human donor in a cohort sampled during active COVID-19.

The rearrangement links TRBV29-1 to TRBJ2-1, with 8 nucleotides matching TRBD2. Losses at the gene ends were 4 bases for V and 7 bases for J; bases not matched to a gene: 3. This CDR3 is 12 amino acids long. Looked up from germline, CDR1 is SQVTM and CDR2 is ANQGSEA. The CDR3 nucleotides are TGCAGCGTTGTCGGGGGGGCGAATGAGCAGTTCTTC. Its translation is CSVVGGANEQFF.

The genes are TRBV7-9 and TRBJ2-7; D might be TRBD1 (6 bases). CDR1 is SEHNR and CDR2 is FQNEAQ in the germline V gene (reference sequence). Trimming removed 5 bases at V and 3 bases at J, with 17 bases between. This CDR3 is 15 amino acids long. CDR3 sequence: CASSREDRLYYEQYF. The CDR3 DNA follows: TGTGCCAGCAGCAGAGAAGACAGGTTATACTACGAGCAGTACTTC.

J is TRBJ1-5 and V is TRBV4-3; D might be TRBD1 (5 bases). Germline assignment: CDR1 LGHNA and CDR2 YSLEER. This CDR3 comprises 12 residues. The V end lost 3 bases, the J end lost 7 bases, and 7 bases lay between the germline ends. The CDR3 coding sequence is TGCGCCAGCAGCCAGGGGGGACAGCCCCAGCATTTT. Its protein is CASSQGGQPQHF.

In DNA form, the CDR3 reads TGTGCCAGAAACCACCGCCCGGGGTCTGTCTACAATGAGCAGTTCTTC. Translating gives CARNHRPGSVYNEQFF. The chain joins TRBV21-1 to TRBJ2-1; TRBD2, the D gene given by the table, was not confirmed from the DNA. TRBV21-1 has pseudogene status. There are 16 residues in the CDR3.

The CDR3 DNA is TGTGCCAGCAGTCCAGGGTATGGCAATCAGCCCCAGCATTTT. This codes for CASSPGYGNQPQHF. The chain combines TRBV2 with TRBJ1-5; TRBD1 might be the D (5 bases). The germline V gene encodes CDR1 SNHLY and CDR2 FYNNEI. The CDR3 totals 14 residues. Trimming took 5 bases from V and 2 from J, leaving 10 bases between them.

This clone was seen repeatedly, ten times or more. One junction end does not reproduce the germline sequence, and a read error may be involved. The chain couples TRBV24-1 to TRBJ1-4, with 7 bases lining up with TRBD1. Germline CDR1 reads KGHDR; CDR2 reads SFDVKD. The CDR3 is 16 amino acids. DNA of the CDR3: TGTGCCACCAGTGATTTGCCGTGGGACAGACCCCGAAAAACTGTTTTT. Translation gives CATSDLPWDRPRKTVF.

This sequence joins TRBV19 and TRBJ1-4; 7 positions match TRBD1. The CDR3 sequence is 15 residues long. From germline, CDR1 is LNHDA and CDR2 SQIVND (reference sequence). V trimming: 5 bases; J trimming: 4 bases; junction bases outside the gene matches: 7. The CDR3 region has the DNA TGTGCCAGTAGTCCAAACAGGGGAGGTAATGAAAAACTGTTTTTT. The encoded protein is CASSPNRGGNEKLFF.

The CDR3 is CASTVGTGGPDTQYF. Written as DNA, the CDR3 is TGTGCCAGCACCGTCGGGACAGGGGGCCCAGATACGCAGTATTTT. This chain joins TRBV2 and TRBJ2-3; 12 bases are a match to TRBD1. The CDR3 totals 15 residues. Germline assignment: CDR1 SNHLY and CDR2 FYNNEI. Trimming took 7 bases from V and 4 from J; bases not matched to a gene: 6.

The chain uses TRBV5-4 and TRBJ2-4, with D maybe TRBD2 (6 bases). V was cut by 0 bases and J by 9 bases, with 19 bases left in between. The CDR3 extends over 16 amino acids. In germline, CDR1 is SGHNT, CDR2 YYREEE (reference sequence). CDR3 protein: CASSLDRTRVGGIQYF. The CDR3 DNA reads as TGTGCCAGCAGCTTGGACAGAACTAGGGTGGGGGGCATTCAGTACTTC.

This sequence joins TRBV4-2 and TRBJ2-3; 9 nucleotides match TRBD2. Germline loops: CDR1 LGHNA, CDR2 YNFKEQ. CDR3 length: 16 amino acids. V was clipped by 1 base and J by 6 bases; unmatched bases: 8. CDR3 nucleotides: TGTGCCAGCAGCCAAGGCGGTAGCGGGGGTTTTGATACGCAGTATTTT. It codes for CASSQGGSGGFDTQYF.

This chain joins TRBV5-1 and TRBJ2-5, with 7 bases aligning to TRBD2. Losses at the gene ends were 2 bases for V and 3 bases for J; bases not matched to a gene: 4. The CDR3 contains 14 residues. Per germline, CDR1 SGHRS and CDR2 YFSETQ. The CDR3 sequence: CASSLYAGEETQYF. The DNA for the CDR3 is TGCGCCAGCAGCTTATACGCGGGGGAAGAGACCCAGTACTTC.

In its sample, this clone was seen once. The rearrangement links TRBV7-9 to TRBJ2-3, with 8 positions matching TRBD1. With 1 base clipped from V and 4 bases from J, the junction kept 1 base outside the gene matches. Germline lookup yields CDR1 SEHNR and CDR2 FQNEAQ (reference sequence). This CDR3 has 14 amino acids. The CDR3 nucleotides read TGTGCCAGCAGCTTAGTGGACAGGGCAGATACGCAGTATTTT. This gives the protein CASSLVDRADTQYF.

V is TRBV7-2 and J is TRBJ1-1; D gene ambiguous. The CDR3 has 14 amino acids. Germline V gene lookup returns CDR1 SGHTA and CDR2 FQGNSA. V lost 1 base to trimming and J lost 2 bases, with 8 bases between them. The CDR3 DNA reads TGTGCCAGCAGCTTAGTTTCCCGTAACACTGAAGCTTTCTTT. Its translation: CASSLVSRNTEAFF.

The chain is built from TRBV2 and TRBJ2-3, with D possibly being TRBD2 (5 bases). The CDR3 is 16 residues long. Trimming left V 6 bases short and J 1 base short, with 17 bases between. From germline, CDR1 is SNHLY and CDR2 FYNNEI. This CDR3 reads CASRKTRDGGTDTQYF. The CDR3 bases are TGTGCCAGCAGGAAAACCCGGGATGGGGGCACAGATACGCAGTATTTT.

This chain links TRBV5-1 with TRBJ2-1, with D maybe TRBD2 (7 bases). Germline V CDR1 and CDR2: SGHRS, YFSETQ. The CDR3 spans 16 residues. V was clipped by 0 bases and J by 8 bases, with 18 bases between them. The CDR3 DNA reads as TGCGCCAGCAGCTTGGAGCGGGGCAATCACAGGGATGAGCAGTTCTTC. Translating gives CASSLERGNHRDEQFF.

The chain employs TRBV11-1 and TRBJ2-7; 10 bases are a match to TRBD1. The CDR3 is 14 residues long. The ends lost 4 bases at V and 2 bases at J; junction bases unmatched: 2. The germline V gene encodes CDR1 SGHAT and CDR2 FQDESV (reference sequence). The CDR3 loop is CASSSGTGAYEQYF. CDR3 in DNA: TGTGCCAGCAGCTCCGGGACAGGGGCCTACGAGCAGTACTTC.

This rearrangement joins TRBV3-1 (or the pseudogene TRBV3-2) to TRBJ2-1, with TRBD1 matching 8 bases. Germline V gives CDR1 LGHDT, CDR2 YNNKEL (reference sequence). The CDR3 runs to 15 residues. J gave up 6 bases and V 4 bases, and 8 bases lay outside the gene matches. CDR3 sequence (DNA): TGTGCCAGCAGCCTTGGACAGGGAATGGTCAATGAGCAGTTCTTC. Protein product: CASSLGQGMVNEQFF.